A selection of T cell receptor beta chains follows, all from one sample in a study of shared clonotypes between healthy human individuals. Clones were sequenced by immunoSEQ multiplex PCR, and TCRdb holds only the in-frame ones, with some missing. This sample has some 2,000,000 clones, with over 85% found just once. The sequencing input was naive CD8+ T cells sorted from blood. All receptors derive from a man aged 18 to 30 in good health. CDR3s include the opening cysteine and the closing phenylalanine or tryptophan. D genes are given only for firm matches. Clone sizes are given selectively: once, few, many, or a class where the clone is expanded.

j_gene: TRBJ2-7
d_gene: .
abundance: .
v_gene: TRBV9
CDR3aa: CASSGGTSYEQYF
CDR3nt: TGTGCCAGCAGCGGCGGGACATCCTACGAGCAGTACTTC

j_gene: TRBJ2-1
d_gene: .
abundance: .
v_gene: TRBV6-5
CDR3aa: CAVTGGSYNEQFF
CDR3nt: TGTGCCGTCACAGGTGGCTCCTACAATGAGCAGTTCTTC

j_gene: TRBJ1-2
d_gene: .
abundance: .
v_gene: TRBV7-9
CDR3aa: CASSPRRGSDYGYTF
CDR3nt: TGTGCCAGCAGCCCACGTCGGGGCTCTGACTATGGCTACACCTTC

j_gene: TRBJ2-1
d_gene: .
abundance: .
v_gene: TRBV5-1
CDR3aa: CASSPQRRSYNEQFF
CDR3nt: TGCGCCAGCAGCCCCCAGCGGCGGAGCTACAATGAGCAGTTCTTC

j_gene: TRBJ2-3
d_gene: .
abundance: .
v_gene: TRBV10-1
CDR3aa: CASSESPSGSIDTQYF
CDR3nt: TGCGCCAGCAGTGAGTCGCCAAGCGGGTCTATAGATACGCAGTATTTT

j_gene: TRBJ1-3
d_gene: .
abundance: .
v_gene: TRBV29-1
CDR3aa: CSVDPGAGGNTIYF
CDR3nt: TGCAGCGTTGACCCGGGGGCTGGAGGAAACACCATATATTTT

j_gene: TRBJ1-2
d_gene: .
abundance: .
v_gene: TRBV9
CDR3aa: CASSVVPGNYGYTF
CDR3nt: TGTGCCAGCAGCGTAGTCCCAGGGAACTATGGCTACACCTTC

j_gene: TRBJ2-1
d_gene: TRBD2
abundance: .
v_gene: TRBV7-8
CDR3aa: CASSRGLADSTLYNEQFF
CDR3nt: TGTGCCAGCAGCCGGGGACTAGCTGACTCGACCCTTTACAATGAGCAGTTCTTC

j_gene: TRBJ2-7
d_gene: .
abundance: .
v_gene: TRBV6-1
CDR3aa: CASSEGGDGSYEQYF
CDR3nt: TGTGCCAGCAGTGAAGGAGGGGACGGCTCCTACGAGCAGTACTTC

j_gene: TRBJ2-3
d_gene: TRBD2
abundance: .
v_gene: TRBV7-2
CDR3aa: CASSTREAGPTDTQYF
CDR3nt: TGTGCCAGCAGCACCCGGGAGGCAGGGCCCACAGATACGCAGTATTTT

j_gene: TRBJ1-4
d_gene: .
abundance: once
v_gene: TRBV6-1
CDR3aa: CASSEVQGTNEKLFF
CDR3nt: TGTGCCAGCAGTGAAGTGCAGGGTACTAATGAAAAACTGTTTTTT

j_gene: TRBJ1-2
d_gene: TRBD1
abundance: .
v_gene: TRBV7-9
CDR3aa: CASSSGTGGSGGYTF
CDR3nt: TGTGCCAGCAGCTCCGGGACAGGGGGCAGTGGTGGCTACACCTTC

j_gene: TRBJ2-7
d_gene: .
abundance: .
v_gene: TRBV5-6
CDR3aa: CASSSPPTYEQYF
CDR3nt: TGTGCCAGCAGCTCCCCCCCGACCTACGAGCAGTACTTC

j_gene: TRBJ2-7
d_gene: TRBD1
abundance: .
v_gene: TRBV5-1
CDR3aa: CASSLDPGQISYEQYF
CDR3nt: TGCGCCAGCAGCTTGGATCCGGGACAGATATCCTACGAGCAGTACTTC

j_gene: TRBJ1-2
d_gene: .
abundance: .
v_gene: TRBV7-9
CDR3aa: CASSLGTGGSRADGYTF
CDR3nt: TGTGCCAGCAGCTTAGGGACCGGAGGCAGCCGGGCGGATGGCTACACCTTC

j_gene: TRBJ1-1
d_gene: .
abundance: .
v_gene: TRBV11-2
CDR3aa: CASSLVPEGAFF
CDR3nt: TGTGCCAGCAGCTTAGTTCCCGAGGGAGCTTTCTTT

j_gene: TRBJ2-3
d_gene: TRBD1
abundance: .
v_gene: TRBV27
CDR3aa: CASSLSEGASTDTQYF
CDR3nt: TGTGCCAGCAGTTTATCAGAGGGGGCAAGCACAGATACGCAGTATTTT

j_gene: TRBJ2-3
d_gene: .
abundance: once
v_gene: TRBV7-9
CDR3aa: CASSLMFSDTQYF
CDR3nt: TGTGCCAGCAGCTTAATGTTTTCGGATACGCAGTATTTT

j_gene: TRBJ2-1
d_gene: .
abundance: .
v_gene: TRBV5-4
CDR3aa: CASSLANEQFF
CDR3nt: TGTGCCAGCAGCTTGGCGAATGAGCAGTTCTTC

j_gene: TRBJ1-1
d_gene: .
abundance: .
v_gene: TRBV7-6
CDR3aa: CASSLMRDSNTEAFF
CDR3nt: TGTGCCAGCAGCCTAATGAGGGATTCGAACACTGAAGCTTTCTTT

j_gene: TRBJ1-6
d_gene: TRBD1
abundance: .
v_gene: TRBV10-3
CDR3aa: CAISDVLTGGNSPLHF
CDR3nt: TGTGCCATCAGTGATGTATTGACAGGGGGTAATTCACCCCTCCACTTT

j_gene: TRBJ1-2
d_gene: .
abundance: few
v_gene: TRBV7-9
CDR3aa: CASSLGHLNYGYTF
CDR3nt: TGTGCCAGCAGCTTAGGACACTTAAACTATGGCTACACCTTC

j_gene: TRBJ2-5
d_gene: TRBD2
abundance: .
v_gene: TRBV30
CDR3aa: CAWSVVRGGVRETQYF
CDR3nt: TGTGCCTGGAGTGTAGTACGCGGGGGAGTCAGGGAGACCCAGTACTTC

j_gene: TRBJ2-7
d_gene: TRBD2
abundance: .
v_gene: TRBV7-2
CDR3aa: CASRTSGSYEQYF
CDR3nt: TGTGCCAGCAGAACTAGCGGCTCCTACGAGCAGTACTTC

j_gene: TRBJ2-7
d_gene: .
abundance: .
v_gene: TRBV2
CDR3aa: CASRLASYEQYF
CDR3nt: TGTGCCAGCAGGCTCGCCTCCTACGAGCAGTACTTC

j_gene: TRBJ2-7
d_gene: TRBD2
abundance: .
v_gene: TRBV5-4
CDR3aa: CASTRLAGEGYEQYF
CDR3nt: TGTGCCAGCACCCGACTGGCGGGAGAGGGTTACGAGCAGTACTTC

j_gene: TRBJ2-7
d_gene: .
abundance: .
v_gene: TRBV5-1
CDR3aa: CASSLHGDPYEQYF
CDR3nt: TGCGCCAGCAGCTTACACGGGGATCCCTACGAGCAGTACTTC

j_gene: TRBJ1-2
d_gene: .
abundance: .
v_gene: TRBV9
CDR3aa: CASSVEETDYGYTF
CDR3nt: TGTGCCAGCAGCGTAGAGGAGACAGACTATGGCTACACCTTC

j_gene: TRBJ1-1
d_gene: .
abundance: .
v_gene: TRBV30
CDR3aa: CAWSYTEAFF
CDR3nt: TGTGCCTGGAGTTACACTGAAGCTTTCTTT

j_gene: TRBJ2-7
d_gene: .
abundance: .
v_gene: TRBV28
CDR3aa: CASSLGRGPSYEQYF
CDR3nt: TGTGCCAGCAGTTTAGGGCGGGGGCCCTCCTACGAGCAGTACTTC

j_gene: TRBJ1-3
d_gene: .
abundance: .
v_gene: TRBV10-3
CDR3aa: CAISDRVGGNTIYF
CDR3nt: TGTGCCATCAGTGATAGGGTAGGAGGAAACACCATATATTTT

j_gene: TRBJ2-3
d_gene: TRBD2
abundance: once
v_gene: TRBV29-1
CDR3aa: CSVDLVVAGGSSTDTQYF
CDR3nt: TGCAGCGTTGATCTGGTGGTAGCGGGGGGATCTAGCACAGATACGCAGTATTTT

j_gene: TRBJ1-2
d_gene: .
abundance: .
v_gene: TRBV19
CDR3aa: CASSPGPHYGYTF
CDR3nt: TGTGCCAGTAGTCCCGGTCCTCACTATGGCTACACCTTC

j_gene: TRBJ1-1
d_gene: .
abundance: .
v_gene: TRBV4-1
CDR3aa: CASSQSNLRGTEAFF
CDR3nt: TGCGCCAGCAGCCAATCGAACTTAAGGGGGACTGAAGCTTTCTTT

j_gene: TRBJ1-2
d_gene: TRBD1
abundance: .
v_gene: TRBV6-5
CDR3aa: CASSYGTGVLYGYTF
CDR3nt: TGTGCCAGCAGTTACGGGACAGGAGTCCTCTATGGCTACACCTTC

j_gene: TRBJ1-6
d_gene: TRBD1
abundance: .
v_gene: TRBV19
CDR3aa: CASSIDRAGDSPLHF
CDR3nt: TGTGCCAGTAGTATCGACAGGGCGGGGGATTCACCCCTCCACTTT

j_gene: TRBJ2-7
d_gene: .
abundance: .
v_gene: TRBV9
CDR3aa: CASSVSVGIDEQYF
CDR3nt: TGTGCCAGCAGCGTATCCGTGGGGATCGACGAGCAGTACTTC

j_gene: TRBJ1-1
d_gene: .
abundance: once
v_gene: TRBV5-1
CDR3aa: CASSTGPRNTEAFF
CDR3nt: TGCGCCAGCAGCACGGGACCGCGGAACACTGAAGCTTTCTTT

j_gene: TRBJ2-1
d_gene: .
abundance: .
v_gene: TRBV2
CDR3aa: CASSGGPNEQFF
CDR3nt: TGTGCCAGCAGTGGAGGGCCCAATGAGCAGTTCTTC

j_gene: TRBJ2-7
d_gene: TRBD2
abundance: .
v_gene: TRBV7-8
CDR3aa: CASSFLAGGPSYEQYF
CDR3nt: TGTGCCAGCAGCTTTCTAGCGGGAGGGCCCTCCTACGAGCAGTACTTC